The clone carrying this T cell receptor (beta chain) has at least ten counts. The target antigen is unknown. RNA transcripts yielded amplified TCR beta CDR3 regions. In the first-round RT-PCR of the TCR CDR3, the HTBI primer set was used. TCRdb fed the multiplex PCR reads into MiXCR, producing one record per CDR3 protein. Among 300,000 to 400,000 distinct CDR3 sequences listed, about 15% were seen once. A Clinical Activity Score of at least 3, a NOSPECS grade of at least 4 and a duration under 3 months were recorded in the ophthalmopathy patients. For the diagnoses, clinical symptoms, serum thyroxine and TRAb, thyroid ultrasound and orbital computed tomography were used. The data were taken from a study of T cells in Graves' hyperthyroidism and ophthalmopathy. Study-level findings and limits: Ophthalmopathy was told apart from stable hyperthyroidism by a 13 V-J model.

J lost 4 bases, V lost 5 bases, and 9 bases had no gene match. In germline, CDR1 is SGHTA, CDR2 FQGNSA. CDR3 length: 16 residues. Material for sequencing was blood. This chain connects TRBV7-2 to TRBJ2-5; 11 bases agree with TRBD2. The receptor comes from a woman in her 30s with Graves' ophthalmopathy. CDR3 sequence (DNA): TGTGCCAGCAGCACATTTAGCGGGGGGGCAGGAGAGACCCAGTACTTC. It encodes CASSTFSGGAGETQYF.